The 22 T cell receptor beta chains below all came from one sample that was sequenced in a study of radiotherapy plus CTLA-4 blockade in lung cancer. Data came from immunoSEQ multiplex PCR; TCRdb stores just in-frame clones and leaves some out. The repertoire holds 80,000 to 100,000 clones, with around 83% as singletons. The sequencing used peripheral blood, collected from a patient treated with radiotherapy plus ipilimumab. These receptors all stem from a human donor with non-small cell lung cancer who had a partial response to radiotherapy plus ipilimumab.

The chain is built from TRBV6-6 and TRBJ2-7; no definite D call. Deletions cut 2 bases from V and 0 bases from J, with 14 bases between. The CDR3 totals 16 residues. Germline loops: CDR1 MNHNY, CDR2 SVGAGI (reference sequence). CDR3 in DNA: TGTGCCAGCAGTTACACAAACCCTGGCTTCTCCTACGAGCAGTACTTC. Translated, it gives CASSYTNPGFSYEQYF.

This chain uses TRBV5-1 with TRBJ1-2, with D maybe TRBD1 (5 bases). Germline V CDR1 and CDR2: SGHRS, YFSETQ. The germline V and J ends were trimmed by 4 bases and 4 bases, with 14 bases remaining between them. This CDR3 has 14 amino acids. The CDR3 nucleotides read TGCGCCAGCAGCCCCTCGGGGGGTGCCTATGGCTACACCTTC. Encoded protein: CASSPSGGAYGYTF.

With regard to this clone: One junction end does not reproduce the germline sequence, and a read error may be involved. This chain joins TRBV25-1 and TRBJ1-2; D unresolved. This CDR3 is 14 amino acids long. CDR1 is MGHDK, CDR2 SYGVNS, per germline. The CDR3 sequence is CVSSPDTAIYGYTF. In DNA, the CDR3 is TGTGTCAGCAGTCCAGATACAGCTATCTATGGCTACACCTTC.

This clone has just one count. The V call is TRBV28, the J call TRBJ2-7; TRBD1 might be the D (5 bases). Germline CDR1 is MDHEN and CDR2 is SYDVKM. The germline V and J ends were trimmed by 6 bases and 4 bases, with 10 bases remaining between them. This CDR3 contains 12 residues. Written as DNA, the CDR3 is TGTGCCAGCAGACAGGACACTTACGAGCAGTACTTC. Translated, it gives CASRQDTYEQYF.

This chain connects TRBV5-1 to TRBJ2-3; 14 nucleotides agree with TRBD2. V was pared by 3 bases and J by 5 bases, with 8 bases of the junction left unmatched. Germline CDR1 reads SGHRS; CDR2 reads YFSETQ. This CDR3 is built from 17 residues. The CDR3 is CASSYVGLAGVGDTQYF. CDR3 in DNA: TGCGCCAGCAGCTACGTGGGACTAGCGGGGGTGGGAGATACGCAGTATTTT.

CDR3 in amino acids: CASSLAAGTGRTDTQYF. The CDR3 region has the DNA TGTGCCAGCAGCTTGGCCGCCGGGACAGGGCGAACAGATACGCAGTATTTT. The chain joins TRBV7-8 to TRBJ2-3, with 9 bases fitting TRBD1. V shed 3 bases, J shed 3 bases, and the junction held 10 bases outside the gene matches. This CDR3 contains 17 residues. The germline V gene encodes CDR1 SGHVS and CDR2 FQNEAQ.

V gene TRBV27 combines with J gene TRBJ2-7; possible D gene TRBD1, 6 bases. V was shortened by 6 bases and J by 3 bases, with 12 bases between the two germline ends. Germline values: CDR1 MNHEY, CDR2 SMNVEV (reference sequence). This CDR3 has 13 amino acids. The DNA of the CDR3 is TGTGCCAGCAGCCGGGACACTCTCTACGAGCAGTACTTC. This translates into CASSRDTLYEQYF.

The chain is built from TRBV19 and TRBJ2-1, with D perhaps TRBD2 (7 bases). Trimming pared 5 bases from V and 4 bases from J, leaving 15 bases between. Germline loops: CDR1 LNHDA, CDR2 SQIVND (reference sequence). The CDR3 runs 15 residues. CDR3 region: CASSASGGGYNEQFF. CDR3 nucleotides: TGTGCCAGTAGTGCTAGCGGAGGGGGGTACAATGAGCAGTTCTTC.

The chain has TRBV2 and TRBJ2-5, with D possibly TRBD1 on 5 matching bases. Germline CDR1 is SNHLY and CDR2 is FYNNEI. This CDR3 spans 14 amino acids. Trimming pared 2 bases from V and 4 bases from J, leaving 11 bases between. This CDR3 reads CASSELGPSETQYF. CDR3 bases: TGTGCCAGCAGTGAACTGGGGCCCTCAGAGACCCAGTACTTC.

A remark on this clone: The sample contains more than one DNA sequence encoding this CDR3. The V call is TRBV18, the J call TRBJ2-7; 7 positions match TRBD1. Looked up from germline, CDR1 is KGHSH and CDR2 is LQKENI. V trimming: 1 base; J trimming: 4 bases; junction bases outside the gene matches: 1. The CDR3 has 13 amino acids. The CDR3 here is CASSPQGAYEQYF. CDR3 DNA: TGTGCCAGCTCACCACAGGGGGCTTACGAGCAGTACTTC.

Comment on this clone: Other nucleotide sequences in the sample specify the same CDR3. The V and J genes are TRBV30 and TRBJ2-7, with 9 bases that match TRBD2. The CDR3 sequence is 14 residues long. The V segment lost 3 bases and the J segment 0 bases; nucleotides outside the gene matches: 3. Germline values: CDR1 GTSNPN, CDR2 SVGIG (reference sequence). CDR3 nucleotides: TGTGCCTGGAGGCGGGGGGGATCCTCCTACGAGCAGTACTTC. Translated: CAWRRGGSSYEQYF.

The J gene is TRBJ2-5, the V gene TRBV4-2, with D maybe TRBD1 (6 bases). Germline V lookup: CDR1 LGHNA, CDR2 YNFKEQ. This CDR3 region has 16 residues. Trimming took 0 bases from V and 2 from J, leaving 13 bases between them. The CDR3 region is CASSQEPGVRQETQYF. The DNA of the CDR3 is TGTGCCAGCAGCCAAGAACCAGGGGTTAGGCAAGAGACCCAGTACTTC.

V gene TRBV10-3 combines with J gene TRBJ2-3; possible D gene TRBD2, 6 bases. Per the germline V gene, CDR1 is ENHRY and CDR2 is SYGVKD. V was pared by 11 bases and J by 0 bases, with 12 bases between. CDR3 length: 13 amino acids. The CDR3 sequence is CAASGGSTDTQYF. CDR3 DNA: TGTGCCGCCAGCGGAGGGAGCACAGATACGCAGTATTTT.

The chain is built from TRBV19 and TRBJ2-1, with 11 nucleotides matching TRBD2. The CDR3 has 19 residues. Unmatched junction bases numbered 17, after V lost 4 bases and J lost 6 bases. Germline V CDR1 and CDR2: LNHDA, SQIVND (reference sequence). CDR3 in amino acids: CASSRQGGTSGRAINEQFF. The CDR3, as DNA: TGTGCCAGTAGTAGACAGGGAGGAACTAGCGGGAGAGCGATCAATGAGCAGTTCTTC.

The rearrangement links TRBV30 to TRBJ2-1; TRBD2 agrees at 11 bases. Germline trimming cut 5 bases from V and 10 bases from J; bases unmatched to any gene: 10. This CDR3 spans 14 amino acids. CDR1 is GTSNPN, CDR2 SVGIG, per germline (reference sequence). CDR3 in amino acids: CAWVSGRAKREQFF. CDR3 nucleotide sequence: TGTGCCTGGGTTAGCGGGAGGGCCAAGAGGGAGCAGTTCTTC.

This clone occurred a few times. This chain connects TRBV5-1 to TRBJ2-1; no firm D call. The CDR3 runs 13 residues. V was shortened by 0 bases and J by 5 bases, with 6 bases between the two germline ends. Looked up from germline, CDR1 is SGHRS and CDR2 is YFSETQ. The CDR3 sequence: CASSLEPDNEQFF. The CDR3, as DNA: TGCGCCAGCAGCTTGGAGCCGGACAATGAGCAGTTCTTC.

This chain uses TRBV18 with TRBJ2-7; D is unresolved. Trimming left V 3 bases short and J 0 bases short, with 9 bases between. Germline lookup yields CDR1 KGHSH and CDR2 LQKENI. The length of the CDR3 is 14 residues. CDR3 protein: CASSPGRSSYEQYF. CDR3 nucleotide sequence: TGTGCCAGCTCACCGGGTAGGAGCTCCTACGAGCAGTACTTC.

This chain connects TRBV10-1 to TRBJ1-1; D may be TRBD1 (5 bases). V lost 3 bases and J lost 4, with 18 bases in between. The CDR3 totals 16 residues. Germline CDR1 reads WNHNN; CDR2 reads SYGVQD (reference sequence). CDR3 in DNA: TGCGCCAGCAGTGAATTGACAGAACCTAGGAGCACTGAAGCTTTCTTT. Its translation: CASSELTEPRSTEAFF.

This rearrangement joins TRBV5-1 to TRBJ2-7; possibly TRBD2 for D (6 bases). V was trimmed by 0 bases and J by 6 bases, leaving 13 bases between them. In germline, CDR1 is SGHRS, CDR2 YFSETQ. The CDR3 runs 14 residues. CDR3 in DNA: TGCGCCAGCAGCTTGGAGTCGGCCGGGAGCGAGCAGTACTTC. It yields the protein CASSLESAGSEQYF.

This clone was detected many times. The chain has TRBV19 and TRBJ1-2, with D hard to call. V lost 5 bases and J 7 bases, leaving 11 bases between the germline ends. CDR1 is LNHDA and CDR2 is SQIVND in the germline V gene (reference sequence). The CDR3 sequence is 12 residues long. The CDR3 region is CASSLGELGYTF. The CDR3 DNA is TGTGCCAGTAGTCTGGGAGAGCTTGGCTACACCTTC.

The CDR3: CSVGQGVSYEQYF. CDR3 coding DNA: TGCAGCGTTGGTCAGGGGGTTTCCTACGAGCAGTACTTC. The V gene is TRBV29-1, the J gene TRBJ2-7; 7 bases align to TRBD1. V gave up 4 bases and J gave up 1 base; unmatched junction bases: 4. This CDR3 is built from 13 residues. Germline V gene sequence: CDR1 SQVTM, CDR2 ANQGSEA.

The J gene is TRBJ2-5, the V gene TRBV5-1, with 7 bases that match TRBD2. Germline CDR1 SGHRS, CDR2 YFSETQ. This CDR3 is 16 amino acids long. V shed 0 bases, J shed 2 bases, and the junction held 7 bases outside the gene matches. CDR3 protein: CASSLGSSGDQETQYF. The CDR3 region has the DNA TGCGCCAGCAGCTTGGGCTCTAGCGGAGATCAAGAGACCCAGTACTTC.